The 4 T cell receptor beta chains given below trace back to one sample, sequenced in a study of T cell changes during pregnancy in multiple sclerosis. Clones were sequenced by immunoSEQ multiplex PCR, and TCRdb holds only the in-frame ones, with some missing. Among 55,000 to 80,000 clones listed, around 90% were seen once. The material was peripheral blood, obtained after pregnancy. The receptors were sampled from a female donor in good health, enrolled as a control in a pregnancy study.

In DNA form, the CDR3 reads TGTGCCAGCAGCAATACAGGGGGTAGCAATCAGCCCCAGCATTTT. Its translation is CASSNTGGSNQPQHF. The rearrangement links TRBV5-6 to TRBJ1-5; 8 bases agree with TRBD1. Germline lookup yields CDR1 SGHDT and CDR2 YYEEEE. Germline trimming cut 4 bases from V and 0 bases from J; bases unmatched to any gene: 3. The length of the CDR3 is 15 residues.

The rearrangement links TRBV5-3 to TRBJ1-1, with 11 bases fitting TRBD1. TRBV5-3 carries the ORF label, with uncertain function. The trim removed 2 bases at V and 10 bases at J, leaving 4 bases unmatched. The CDR3 is 13 residues long. CDR3 nucleotides: TGTGCCAGAAGCTTTAGGACAGGGGGCGCAGCTTTCTTT. Translating gives CARSFRTGGAAFF.

The gene calls are TRBV7-2 and TRBJ1-6, with a possible D match to TRBD1 (6 bases). The CDR3 contains 16 residues. Trimming cost V 6 bases and J 8 bases, with 20 bases left between them. Germline V gene lookup returns CDR1 SGHTA and CDR2 FQGNSA. This CDR3 is CASRQGTRDTHSPLHF. The CDR3 nucleotides are TGTGCCAGCAGACAAGGAACTCGGGACACTCATTCACCCCTCCACTTT.

This clone has only one observation. The rearrangement joins TRBV25-1 to TRBJ1-2; 9 positions match TRBD1. CDR1 is MGHDK, CDR2 SYGVNS, per germline. With 6 bases clipped from V and 0 bases from J, the junction kept 5 bases outside the gene matches. This CDR3 spans 15 amino acids. This CDR3 reads CASSPGTGSNYGYTF. Written as DNA, the CDR3 is TGTGCCAGCAGCCCAGGGACAGGGTCTAACTATGGCTACACCTTC.